Shown below are 23 T cell receptor beta chains from a single sample sequenced in a study of post-analysis software for immune sequencing data. Sequencing libraries made from TCR beta cDNA carried unique molecular identifiers. TCRdb recomputed calls from the PCR reads with MiXCR, one row per CDR3 protein. The profile covers 600,000 to 750,000 distinct CDR3 sequences, with 59% appearing a single time and 10% to 12% taken by the ten largest. The antigens of these receptors remain unknown. Study results and limitations: Among roughly five TRBV segments more frequent in patients than controls were TRBV5-6, TRBV5-1 and TRBV20-1.

The specimen sequenced was blood. These receptors were obtained from a girl aged 2 to 10 with multiple sclerosis.

This clonotype showed up just a few times. The chain is built from TRBV20-1 and TRBJ2-1; TRBD2 agrees at 15 bases. The length of the CDR3 is 17 residues. From germline, CDR1 is DFQATT and CDR2 SNEGSKA (reference sequence). V was clipped by 3 bases and J by 5 bases; unmatched bases: 8. CDR3 amino acids: CSASGTSGRSDDNEQFF. CDR3 DNA sequence: TGCAGTGCTAGTGGGACTAGCGGGAGGTCAGATGACAATGAGCAGTTCTTC.

This clonotype was detected a few times. The chain uses TRBV4-1 and TRBJ2-1; tentatively, D is TRBD2 (5 bases). This CDR3 region has 15 residues. Trimming pared 1 base from V and 5 bases from J, leaving 12 bases between. The V gene's germline CDR1 is MGHRA and CDR2 YSYEKL. This chain's CDR3 is CASSQGVSDNNEQFF. DNA of the CDR3: TGCGCCAGCAGCCAAGGTGTTAGCGACAACAATGAGCAGTTCTTC.

This clonotype was counted once. The V call is TRBV5-5, the J call TRBJ1-5; D is undetermined. V was trimmed by 4 bases and J by 0 bases, leaving 11 bases between them. The CDR3 extends over 15 amino acids. Germline V gene sequence: CDR1 SGHKS, CDR2 YYEKEE (reference sequence). In DNA, the CDR3 is TGTGCCAGCAGCCTACCAAGGAATAGCAATCAGCCCCAGCATTTT. Translating gives CASSLPRNSNQPQHF.

This sequence joins TRBV12-3 or TRBV12-4 and TRBJ2-7; D may be TRBD2 (6 bases). Deletions cut 3 bases from V and 5 bases from J, with 14 bases between. This CDR3 is built from 14 residues. CDR3 coding DNA: TGTGCCAGCAGTTTCCAGGGAGGCCGAGACGAGCAGTACTTC. Translated: CASSFQGGRDEQYF.

The V call is TRBV11-2, the J call TRBJ2-1; TRBD2 aligns across 7 bases. CDR1 and CDR2 (germline): SGHAT, FQNNGV. With 0 bases clipped from V and 15 bases from J, the junction kept 8 bases outside the gene matches. CDR3 length equals 13 residues. DNA for the CDR3: TGTGCCAGCAGCTTAGATCGTCGGGGCGGGGGGTTCTTC. Translated: CASSLDRRGGGFF.

This clonotype has a handful of counts. The chain joins TRBV9 to TRBJ2-5, with 12 bases matching TRBD2. J was trimmed by 5 bases and V by 0 bases; bases with no gene match: 2. Germline CDR1 and CDR2: SGDLS and YYNGEE. The CDR3 spans 15 residues. Here the CDR3 DNA reads TGTGCCAGCAGCGTAGACGGACTAGCGGGGGAGACCCAGTACTTC. It codes for CASSVDGLAGETQYF. Combining the CDR3 with reference TRBV9 and TRBJ2-5 gives the whole variable domain DSGVTQTPKHLITATGQRVTLRCSPRSGDLSVYWYQQSLDQGLQFLIQYYNGEERAKGNILERFSAQQFPDLHSELNLSSLELGDSALYFCASSVDGLAGETQYFGPGTRLLVL.

About this clonotype itself: The junction shows a germline mismatch at one end, possibly a read error. DNA for the CDR3: TGTGCCAGCAGTTACAAGGTACCCGGGGAGCTATTTTTT. As protein: CASSYKVPGELFF. V usage is TRBV6-5 and J usage is TRBJ2-2, with D perhaps matching TRBD2 (5 bases). CDR1 is MNHEY, CDR2 SVGAGI, per germline. This CDR3 has 13 amino acids.

The chain combines TRBV5-1 with TRBJ1-2; TRBD1 agrees at 7 bases. Germline lookup yields CDR1 SGHRS and CDR2 YFSETQ. This CDR3 comprises 12 residues. Trimming removed 5 bases from V and 8 bases from J; junction bases left unmatched: 6. CDR3 residues: CASRSGQPGYTF. The DNA for the CDR3 is TGCGCCAGCAGATCGGGACAGCCGGGCTACACCTTC.

The gene calls are TRBV7-3 and TRBJ2-5, with D unclear. The CDR3 contains 15 residues. In germline, CDR1 is SGHTA, CDR2 FQGTGA. Trimming took 2 bases from V and 4 from J, leaving 14 bases between them. The CDR3 bases are TGTGCCAGCAGCTTAGGCGCGGTGCGGAGAGAGACCCAGTACTTC. Translation gives CASSLGAVRRETQYF.

The chain uses TRBV12-3 or TRBV12-4 and TRBJ2-1; the match to TRBD1 covers 7 bases. After removal of 2 bases from V and 13 bases from J, the junction contained 11 bases not matched to a gene. The CDR3 consists of 14 residues. CDR3 in DNA: TGTGCCAGCAGTTTAACAGGGGTAGGCGAGACCCAGTTCTTC. This encodes CASSLTGVGETQFF.

The chain joins TRBV27 to TRBJ1-1; D gene uncertain. Trimming stripped 0 bases from V and 4 bases from J, with 12 bases between. Germline values: CDR1 MNHEY, CDR2 SMNVEV (reference sequence). The CDR3 sequence is 15 residues long. CDR3 loop: CASSLSNEGGTEAFF. CDR3 bases: TGTGCCAGCAGTTTATCGAATGAGGGAGGCACTGAAGCTTTCTTT.

The table lists this clonotype with a few counts. The chain combines TRBV6-2 or TRBV6-3 with TRBJ2-5, with TRBD1 identical over 7 bases. The V gene end was trimmed by 6 bases and the J gene end by 0 bases; junction bases not matched to a gene: 10. Germline V gene data show CDR1 as MNHEY and CDR2 as SVGEGT. The CDR3 totals 16 residues. CDR3 residues: CASRATGRSDQETQYF. The CDR3, as DNA: TGTGCCAGCAGAGCGACAGGGCGATCTGACCAAGAGACCCAGTACTTC.

This chain joins TRBV5-1 and TRBJ2-7; 11 nucleotides agree with TRBD2. The CDR3 is 16 amino acids. V gave up 4 bases and J gave up 0 bases; unmatched junction bases: 6. In germline, CDR1 is SGHRS, CDR2 YFSETQ. The CDR3 sequence: CASSPGTSGGSYEQYF. The CDR3 region has the DNA TGCGCCAGCAGCCCGGGGACTAGCGGCGGCTCCTACGAGCAGTACTTC. The full variable domain, its missing parts supplied by reference TRBV5-1 and TRBJ2-7, is KAGVTQTPRYLIKTRGQQVTLSCSPISGHRSVSWYQQTPGQGLQFLFEYFSETQRNKGNFPGRFSGRQFSNSRSEMNVSTLELGDSALYLCASSPGTSGGSYEQYFGPGTRLTVT.

This clonotype was detected a few times. This chain links TRBV12-3 or TRBV12-4 with TRBJ2-7, with D uncertain. Trimming left V 3 bases short and J 4 bases short, with 4 bases between. The CDR3 loop spans 11 amino acids. CDR3 region: CASSFYYEQYF. The DNA of the CDR3 is TGTGCCAGCAGTTTCTATTACGAGCAGTACTTC.

The rearrangement joins TRBV10-3 to TRBJ2-3; TRBD1 might be the D (5 bases). The CDR3 is 13 amino acids. Germline lookup yields CDR1 ENHRY and CDR2 SYGVKD. V lost 0 bases and J 7 bases, leaving 8 bases between the germline ends. As DNA, the CDR3 is TGTGCCATCAGTGAGTCCCAGGGATATACGCAGTATTTT. This sequence encodes CAISESQGYTQYF.

This clonotype has a handful of counts. V is TRBV10-2 and J is TRBJ2-7; D unclear. From germline, CDR1 is WSHSY and CDR2 SAAADI. Between the trimmed V and J ends, which lost 10 bases and 0 bases, there was a span of 10 bases. The CDR3 has 12 amino acids. The CDR3 loop is CATRQLSYEQYF. The DNA for the CDR3 is TGCGCCACAAGGCAGCTCTCCTACGAGCAGTACTTC.

The CDR3 here is CSALGQGAREQYF. The CDR3 coding sequence is TGCAGCGCTCTCGGGCAGGGGGCGCGCGAGCAGTACTTC. This chain links TRBV29-1 with TRBJ2-7; the match to TRBD1 covers 8 bases. Germline assignment: CDR1 SQVTM and CDR2 ANQGSEA. V was clipped by 7 bases and J by 6 bases; unmatched bases: 11. The CDR3 is made up of 13 amino acids.

The chain recombines TRBV29-1 with TRBJ2-5, with D possibly TRBD1 on 6 matching bases. The ends were cut back, 7 bases at V and 5 bases at J, with 11 bases in the middle. The CDR3 sequence is 11 residues long. The V gene's germline CDR1 is SQVTM and CDR2 ANQGSEA. The DNA of the CDR3 is TGCAGCGACCTTCAGGGGGAGACCCAGTACTTC. Its protein product is CSDLQGETQYF.

The V gene is TRBV10-3, the J gene TRBJ2-1; no definite D call. Germline V gene sequence: CDR1 ENHRY, CDR2 SYGVKD. CDR3 length equals 14 residues. The ends were cut back, 0 bases at V and 4 bases at J, with 7 bases in the middle. The DNA for the CDR3 is TGTGCCATCAGTGAGTCGGGTACTTACAATGAGCAGTTCTTC. Its translation is CAISESGTYNEQFF.

The chain is built from TRBV7-2 and TRBJ2-1; TRBD2 agrees at 7 bases. CDR1 is SGHTA, CDR2 FQGNSA, per germline. The J segment lost 4 bases and the V segment lost 4 bases, leaving 7 bases of the junction unmatched. The CDR3 spans 15 residues. As DNA, the CDR3 is TGTGCCAGCAGCTCCTCCGGACTAGGGTACAATGAGCAGTTCTTC. Protein: CASSSSGLGYNEQFF.

This chain links TRBV4-1 with TRBJ2-1; 7 bases are a match to TRBD2. V shed 0 bases and J 5 bases; nucleotides not matched to a gene: 7. This CDR3 contains 16 residues. CDR1 is MGHRA and CDR2 is YSYEKL in the germline V gene. The CDR3 nucleotides read TGCGCCAGCAGCCAAGAATTTAGGACTAGGGACAATGAGCAGTTCTTC. It specifies CASSQEFRTRDNEQFF.

This clonotype was detected a few times. The CDR3 reads CSARGRWSSYNEQFF. In DNA, the CDR3 is TGCAGTGCTAGAGGTCGGTGGAGCTCCTACAATGAGCAGTTCTTC. The chain joins TRBV20-1 to TRBJ2-1; D uncertain. V was cut by 1 base and J by 0 bases, with 10 bases left in between. Germline V lookup: CDR1 DFQATT, CDR2 SNEGSKA (reference sequence). The CDR3 is made up of 15 amino acids.

CDR3 region: CASSLGASRATDTQYF. The CDR3 coding sequence is TGTGCCAGCAGCTTAGGGGCTAGCAGAGCAACAGATACGCAGTATTTT. The chain links TRBV7-2 to TRBJ2-3; tentatively, D is TRBD2 (5 bases). This CDR3 comprises 16 residues. CDR1 SGHTA and CDR2 FQGNSA come from the germline V gene. The germline V and J ends were trimmed by 1 base and 3 bases, with 14 bases remaining between them.